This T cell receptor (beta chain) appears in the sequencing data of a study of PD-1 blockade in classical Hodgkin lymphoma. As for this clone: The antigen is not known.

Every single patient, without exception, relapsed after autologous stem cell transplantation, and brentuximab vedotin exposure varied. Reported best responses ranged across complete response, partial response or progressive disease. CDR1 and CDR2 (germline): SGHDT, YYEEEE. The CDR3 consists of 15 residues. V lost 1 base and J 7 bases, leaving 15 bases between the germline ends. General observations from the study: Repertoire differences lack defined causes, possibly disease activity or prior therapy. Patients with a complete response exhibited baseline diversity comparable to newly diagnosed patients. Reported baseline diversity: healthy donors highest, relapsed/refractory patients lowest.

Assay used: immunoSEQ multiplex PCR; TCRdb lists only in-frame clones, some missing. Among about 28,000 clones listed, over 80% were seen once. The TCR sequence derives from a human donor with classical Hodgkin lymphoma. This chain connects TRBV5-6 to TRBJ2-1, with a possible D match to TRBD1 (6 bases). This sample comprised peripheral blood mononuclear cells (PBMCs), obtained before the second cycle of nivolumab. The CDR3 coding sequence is TGTGCCAGCAGCTTGAGCAGGGGAATGATGAATGAGCAGTTCTTC. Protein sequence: CASSLSRGMMNEQFF.